Presented here are 3 T cell receptor beta chains from one specimen sequenced in a study of shared clonotypes between healthy human individuals. The assay was immunoSEQ multiplex PCR, and TCRdb's table has in-frame clones only and misses some. Of 2 million to 2.5 million clones listed, around 95% are singletons. What was sequenced was naive CD4+ T cells sorted from blood. The subset here: CD45RA+ positively selected. The receptors derive from a man aged 18 to 30 in good health.

The V gene is TRBV29-1, the J gene TRBJ2-5, with 11 bases matching TRBD1. The closer fit of TRBJ2-7 to the DNA end suggests the J call may be wrong. The CDR3 extends over 14 amino acids. CDR1 is SQVTM, CDR2 ANQGSEA, per germline. The CDR3 bases are TGCAGCGTCACGGACAGGGGGCGCGTGTACGAGCAGTACTTC. It specifies CSVTDRGRVYEQYF.

The chain has TRBV28 and TRBJ2-6; D gene ambiguous. Trimming took 7 bases from V and 1 from J, leaving 11 bases between them. CDR3 length: 15 amino acids. Germline CDR1 reads MDHEN; CDR2 reads SYDVKM. CDR3 nucleotides: TGTGCCAGCACCCCCGGCAGTTCTGGGGCCAACGTCCTGACTTTC. Translation gives CASTPGSSGANVLTF.

The genes are TRBV28 and TRBJ2-5; 7 bases agree with TRBD2. This CDR3 comprises 16 residues. Germline V CDR1 and CDR2: MDHEN, SYDVKM. The J segment lost 4 bases and the V segment lost 5 bases, leaving 13 bases of the junction unmatched. CDR3 protein: CASSRSWGGTLETQYF. CDR3 sequence (DNA): TGTGCCAGCAGTCGATCTTGGGGAGGGACCTTAGAGACCCAGTACTTC. Full variable domain (remainder filled in from reference TRBV28 and TRBJ2-5): DVKVTQSSRYLVKRTGEKVFLECVQDMDHENMFWYRQDPGLGLRLIYFSYDVKMKEKGDIPEGYSVSREKKERFSLILESASTNQTSMYLCASSRSWGGTLETQYFGPGTRLLVL.